Given below is one T cell receptor (beta chain) in context. The antigen it binds to is not known. Base qualities are missing; no much larger clone stands one base away. Genomic DNA was isolated from the sorted cells so that the TCRbeta CDR3 region could be sequenced. TCRbeta CDR3 regions were sequenced using the immunoSEQ Assay. The source is immuneACCESS, and TCRdb retained only in-frame sequences with V and J called. Part of the clones is not carried over; for the studies checked, unresolved V genes explain less than half of this, and the remainder is unexplained. Here the sample has 75,000 to 100,000 clones; under 90% occur a single time. The ten largest clonotypes hold roughly 2.1% of the sample. The sample belongs to a study of OX40 agonist ivuxolimab in advanced cancers. In the study overall: The costimulatory receptor OX40 (CD134) was targeted by ivuxolimab, a fully human IgG2 agonistic monoclonal antibody. The paper reports the monotherapy dose-escalation portion (N of about 54 patients) of the phase I ivuxolimab trial. A male proportion of 70% to 90% and a mean age of about 60 years, ranging from about 23 to 90, were recorded for the dose-escalation cohort. The point of sequencing TCRbeta in the periphery was to test whether ivuxolimab changed TCR sequence diversity and drove clonal T-cell expansion. Of the approximately 54 patients in dose escalation, some 19 had hepatocellular carcinoma, around 15 had melanoma, 9 had renal cell carcinoma and 9 had head and neck cancer. Three dose-escalation patients achieved partial responses, one with hepatocellular carcinoma and two with cutaneous melanoma. Patients were allowed to have had prior anti-PD-1, anti-PD-L1 or anti-CTLA-4 therapy, and roughly 40% of the dose-escalation patients had previously received checkpoint inhibitors. Intravenous ivuxolimab was administered to patients every 2 weeks at six dose levels: 0.01, 0.1, 0.3, 1.5, 3 and 10 mg/kg. The paper as a whole reports these results and caveats: At doses from 0.1 to 3.0 mg/kg, clonal expansion was seen in both CD4+ and CD8+ blood T cells between baseline and week 6. In partial responders in the 0.1-3.0 mg/kg groups, normalized peripheral clonal expansion was found to be among the lowest, especially among CD8+ T cells. Antigen specificity was not determined for the clonally expanded peripheral T cells. After ivuxolimab, more expanded clones were found on average in CD8+ T cells than in CD4+ T cells. Low levels of normalized T-cell clonal expansion were also seen in some nonresponding patients.

As encoded in the germline V gene (reference sequence), CDR1 is SEHNR while CDR2 is FQNEAQ. Trimming at the junction amounts to 3 bases on V and 3 bases on J, and the germline ends lie 13 bases apart. Spanning cysteine to phenylalanine, the CDR3 consists of 15 amino acids. The sequence is cut down to CDR3 DNA, 45 bases in frame from base 1. Patients with a history of autoimmune disease or receiving systemic immunosuppression were excluded from the trial. Peripheral blood for TCR sequencing was collected from all dose cohorts at baseline, on cycle 4 day 1, and on cycle 7 day 1. The samples were drawn from a first-in-human, open-label, multicenter phase I dose-escalation trial of ivuxolimab. The trial enrolled adults with locally advanced or metastatic head and neck squamous cell, hepatocellular, melanoma or renal cell carcinoma. CD4+ and CD8+ T cells were sorted separately from peripheral blood before TCR sequencing.

The TCR originated in an adult with an advanced solid tumor such as melanoma, head and neck, liver or kidney cancer. The source material was CD4+ or CD8+ T cells sorted from blood, sampled in a trial of the OX40 agonist ivuxolimab. The sequence joins TRBV7-9 to TRBJ2-3; the D match is possibly TRBD1 or TRBD2, with 5 bases aligned in each. The nucleotide sequence is given as TGTGCCAGCAGCTTTTGGGGGAGTTTGACAGATACGCAGTATTTT. This sequence encodes CASSFWGSLTDTQYF. When the CDR3 is completed using the reference TRBV7-9 and TRBJ2-3 genes on either side, the full variable domain is DTGVSQNPRHKITKRGQNVTFRCDPISEHNRLYWYRQTLGQGPEFLTYFQNEAQLEKSRLLSDRFSAERPKGSFSTLEIQRTEQGDSAMYLCASSFWGSLTDTQYFGPGTRLTVL.